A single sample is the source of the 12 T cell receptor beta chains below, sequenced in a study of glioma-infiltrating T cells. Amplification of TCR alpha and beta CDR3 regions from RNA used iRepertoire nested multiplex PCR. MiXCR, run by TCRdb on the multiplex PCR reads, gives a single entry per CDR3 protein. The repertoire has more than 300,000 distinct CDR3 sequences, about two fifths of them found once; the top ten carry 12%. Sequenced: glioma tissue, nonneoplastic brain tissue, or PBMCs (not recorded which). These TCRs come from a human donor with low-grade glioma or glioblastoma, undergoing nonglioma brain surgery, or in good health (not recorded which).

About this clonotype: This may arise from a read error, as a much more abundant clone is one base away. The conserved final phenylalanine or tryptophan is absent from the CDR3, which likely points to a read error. Written as DNA, the CDR3 is TGTGCCAGCAGCCCCCGGGACAGGGACAATCAGCCCCAGCATTCT. Its translation is CASSPRDRDNQPQHS. The chain recombines TRBV7-8 with TRBJ1-5; 9 bases match TRBD1. Trimming took 5 bases from V and 3 from J; bases not matched to a gene: 5. Germline V lookup: CDR1 SGHVS, CDR2 FQNEAQ. The CDR3 consists of 15 residues.

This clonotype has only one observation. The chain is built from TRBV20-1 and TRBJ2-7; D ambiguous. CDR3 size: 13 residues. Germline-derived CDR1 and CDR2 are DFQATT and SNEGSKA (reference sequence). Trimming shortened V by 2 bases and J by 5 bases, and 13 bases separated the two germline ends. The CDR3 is CSARHPALHEQYF. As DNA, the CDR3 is TGCAGTGCTAGACATCCGGCTCTCCACGAGCAGTACTTC.

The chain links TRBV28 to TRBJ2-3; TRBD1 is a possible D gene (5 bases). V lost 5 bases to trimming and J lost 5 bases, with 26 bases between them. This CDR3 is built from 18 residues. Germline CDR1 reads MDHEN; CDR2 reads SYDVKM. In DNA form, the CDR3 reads TGTGCCAGCAGTCTCCCGTTATGGACAAAAAGAGATAAAGATACGCAGTATTTT. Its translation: CASSLPLWTKRDKDTQYF.

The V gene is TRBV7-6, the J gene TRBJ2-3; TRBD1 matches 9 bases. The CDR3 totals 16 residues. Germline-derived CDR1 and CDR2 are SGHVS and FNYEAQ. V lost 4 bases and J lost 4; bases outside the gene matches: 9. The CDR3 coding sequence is TGTGCCAGCAGCTCGGATGGGACAGGGCGGGCAGATACGCAGTATTTT. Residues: CASSSDGTGRADTQYF.

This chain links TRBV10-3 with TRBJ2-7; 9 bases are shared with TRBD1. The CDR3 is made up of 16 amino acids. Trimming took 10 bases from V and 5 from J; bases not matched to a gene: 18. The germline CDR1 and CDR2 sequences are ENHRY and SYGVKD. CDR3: CATTFTPGQGVNEQYF. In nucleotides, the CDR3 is TGTGCCACCACCTTCACCCCGGGACAGGGAGTGAACGAGCAGTACTTC.

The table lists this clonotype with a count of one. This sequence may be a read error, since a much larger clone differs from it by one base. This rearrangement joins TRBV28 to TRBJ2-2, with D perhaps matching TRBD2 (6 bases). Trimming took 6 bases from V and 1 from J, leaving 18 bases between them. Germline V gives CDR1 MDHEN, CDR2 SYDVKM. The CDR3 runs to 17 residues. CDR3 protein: CASSVLGLAKNTGELFF. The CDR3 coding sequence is TGTGCCAGCAGCGTGCTCGGGCTAGCGAAGAACACCGGGGAGCTGTTTTTT.

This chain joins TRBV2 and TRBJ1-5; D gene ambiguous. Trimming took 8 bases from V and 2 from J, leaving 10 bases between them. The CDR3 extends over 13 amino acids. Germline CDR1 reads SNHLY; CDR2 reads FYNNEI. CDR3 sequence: CASHGQRNQPQHF. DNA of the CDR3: TGTGCCAGCCACGGGCAGCGCAATCAGCCCCAGCATTTT.

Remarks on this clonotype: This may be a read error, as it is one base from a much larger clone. The CDR3 loop is CSARYFQRENSYEQYF. The CDR3 region has the DNA TGCAGTGCTAGATATTTCCAGCGGGAGAACTCCTACGAGCAGTACTTC. The J gene is TRBJ2-7, the V gene TRBV20-1; 8 bases agree with TRBD2. V lost 2 bases to trimming and J lost 0 bases; unmatched junction nucleotides: 9. This CDR3 has 16 residues. Per the germline V gene, CDR1 is DFQATT and CDR2 is SNEGSKA (reference sequence).

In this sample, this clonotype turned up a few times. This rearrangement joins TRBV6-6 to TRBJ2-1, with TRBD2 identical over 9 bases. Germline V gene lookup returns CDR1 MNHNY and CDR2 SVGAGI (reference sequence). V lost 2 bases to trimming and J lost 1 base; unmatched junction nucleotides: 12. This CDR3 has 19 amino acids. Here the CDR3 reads CASSYGRGSGSSSYNEQFF. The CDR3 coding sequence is TGTGCCAGCAGTTACGGACGTGGTAGCGGGAGTTCATCCTACAATGAGCAGTTCTTC.

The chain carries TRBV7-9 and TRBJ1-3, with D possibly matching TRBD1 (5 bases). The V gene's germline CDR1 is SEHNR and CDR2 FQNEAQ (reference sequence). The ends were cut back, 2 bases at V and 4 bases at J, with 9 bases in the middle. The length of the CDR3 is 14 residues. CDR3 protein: CASSLPGPGNTIYF. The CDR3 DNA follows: TGTGCCAGCAGCTTACCGGGACCGGGAAACACCATATATTTT.

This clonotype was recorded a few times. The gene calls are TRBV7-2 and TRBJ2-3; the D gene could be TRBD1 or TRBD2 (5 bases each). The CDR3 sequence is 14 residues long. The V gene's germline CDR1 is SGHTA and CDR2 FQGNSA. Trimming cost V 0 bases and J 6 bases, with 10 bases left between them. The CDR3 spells CASSLAGPGDTQYF. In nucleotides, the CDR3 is TGTGCCAGCAGCTTAGCGGGGCCGGGGGATACGCAGTATTTT.

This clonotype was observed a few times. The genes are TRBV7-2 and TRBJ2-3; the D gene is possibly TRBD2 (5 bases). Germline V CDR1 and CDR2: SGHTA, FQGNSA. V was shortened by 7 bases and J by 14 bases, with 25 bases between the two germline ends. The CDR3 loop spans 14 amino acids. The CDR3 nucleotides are TGTGCCAGCATCCCACTAGGGAGTGGAAACCATCTGTATTTT. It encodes CASIPLGSGNHLYF.